The 27 T cell receptor beta chains listed next were all sequenced from one sample in a study of T cells in Graves' hyperthyroidism and ophthalmopathy. RNA transcripts served as the template for amplifying TCR beta CDR3 regions. Initially, a first-round RT-PCR of the TCR CDR3 employed the HTBI primer set. One entry per CDR3 protein results from TCRdb running MiXCR on the multiplex PCR reads. The repertoire holds more than 150,000 distinct CDR3 sequences, with about 15% as singletons. The specimen was blood. These TCRs come from a woman aged 50 to 60 with Graves' hyperthyroidism.

The sample holds many counts of this clonotype. This chain joins TRBV19 and TRBJ2-7; D may match TRBD1 or TRBD2 (5 bases each). CDR1 is LNHDA, CDR2 SQIVND, per germline (reference sequence). The length of the CDR3 is 15 residues. V lost 3 bases and J 4 bases, leaving 16 bases between the germline ends. CDR3 nucleotides: TGTGCCAGTAGTATGGGTCTATGGGGGTTTTACGAGCAGTACTTC. This encodes CASSMGLWGFYEQYF.

In its sample, this clonotype was seen many times. V is TRBV5-1 and J is TRBJ2-1; 13 bases match TRBD2. This CDR3 contains 15 residues. Germline loops: CDR1 SGHRS, CDR2 YFSETQ. The trim removed 4 bases at V and 9 bases at J, leaving 7 bases unmatched. CDR3 nucleotides: TGCGCCAGCAGCCGGGGACTAGCGGGGCCCAGTGAGCAGTTCTTC. Translation: CASSRGLAGPSEQFF.

This clonotype has at least ten counts. This rearrangement joins TRBV12-3 or TRBV12-4 to TRBJ2-1, with 8 bases lining up with TRBD1. The CDR3 extends over 14 amino acids. V was pared by 6 bases and J by 7 bases, with 8 bases of the junction left unmatched. CDR3 sequence reads: CASRGDRSPNEQFF. DNA of the CDR3: TGTGCCAGCAGGGGGGACAGGTCCCCTAATGAGCAGTTCTTC.

CDR3 region: CASSLMGYEQFF. In DNA, the CDR3 is TGCGCCAGCAGCTTGATGGGGTATGAGCAGTTCTTC. The chain couples TRBV5-1 to TRBJ2-1; no firm D call. Germline V gene lookup returns CDR1 SGHRS and CDR2 YFSETQ. V was shortened by 1 base and J by 8 bases, with 7 bases between the two germline ends. There are 12 residues in the CDR3.

This clonotype was detected a few times. A much more abundant neighbour one base away suggests this may be a read error. This rearrangement joins TRBV11-2 to TRBJ2-3; no definite D call. Germline CDR1 reads SGHAT; CDR2 reads FQNNGV. CDR3 length: 13 residues. The CDR3 reads CTSSLDRTDTQYF. The CDR3 region has the DNA TGTACCAGCAGCTTAGACCGCACAGATACGCAGTATTTT.

This clonotype was seen at least ten times. The V gene is TRBV12-3 or TRBV12-4, the J gene TRBJ2-3, with 9 bases identical to TRBD2. The V segment lost 7 bases and the J segment 1 base; nucleotides outside the gene matches: 3. This CDR3 comprises 14 residues. In DNA form, the CDR3 reads TGTGCCAGCAACCCTAGCGGGGGCACAGATACGCAGTATTTT. It yields the protein CASNPSGGTDTQYF.

V and J are TRBV4-3 and TRBJ1-4, with 9 bases matching TRBD1. V lost 1 base, J lost 4 bases, and 7 bases stayed unmatched. The V gene's germline CDR1 is LGHNA and CDR2 YSLEER. This CDR3 region has 17 residues. CDR3 in amino acids: CASSQVGQGRLNEKLFF. CDR3 coding DNA: TGCGCCAGCAGCCAAGTCGGACAGGGGAGACTTAATGAAAAACTGTTTTTT.

At least ten counts were recorded for this clonotype. V and J are TRBV2 and TRBJ1-5; possibly TRBD1 for D (6 bases). The CDR3 covers 16 residues. V lost 5 bases and J 7 bases, leaving 21 bases between the germline ends. The germline CDR1 and CDR2 sequences are SNHLY and FYNNEI. The DNA of the CDR3 is TGTGCCAGCAGTTCCCCATATAACAGGGCTGGGCAGCCCCAGCATTTT. It translates to CASSSPYNRAGQPQHF.

At least ten counts were recorded for this clonotype. The chain links TRBV20-1 to TRBJ1-5; TRBD1 might be the D (6 bases). Trimming stripped 2 bases from V and 0 bases from J, with 11 bases between. Germline V CDR1 and CDR2: DFQATT, SNEGSKA (reference sequence). The CDR3 covers 15 residues. CDR3 sequence: CSARIQGNSNQPQHF. CDR3 nucleotides: TGCAGTGCTAGAATACAGGGTAATAGCAATCAGCCCCAGCATTTT.

The table lists this clonotype with many counts. This chain joins TRBV10-3 and TRBJ2-5; no clear D. This CDR3 is built from 13 residues. Trimming pared 4 bases from V and 2 bases from J, leaving 8 bases between. Germline V gene sequence: CDR1 ENHRY, CDR2 SYGVKD. CDR3 in DNA: TGTGCCATCAGTGTAAGGGAACAAGAGACCCAGTACTTC. It specifies CAISVREQETQYF.

This clonotype was seen a handful of times. The CDR3 DNA reads as TGTGCCAGCAGCTTGAGGCGGGGGGCCGCCACGGGTGAGCAGTTCTTC. Its protein is CASSLRRGAATGEQFF. The genes are TRBV7-3 and TRBJ2-1; the match to TRBD2 covers 8 bases. V lost 3 bases, J lost 9 bases, and 13 bases stayed unmatched. This CDR3 region has 16 residues. CDR1 and CDR2 from the germline V gene are SGHTA and FQGTGA.

There are many counts of this clonotype. The chain uses TRBV12-3 or TRBV12-4 and TRBJ2-3, with TRBD2 matching over 14 bases. V lost 4 bases and J lost 2; bases outside the gene matches: 8. The CDR3 has 18 amino acids. The CDR3 DNA follows: TGTGCCAGCAGTTCTGGACTAGCGGGGGGTTCTCTCACAGATACGCAGTATTTT. Translated: CASSSGLAGGSLTDTQYF.

This clonotype was counted many times. V gene TRBV6-1 combines with J gene TRBJ2-3, with TRBD1 matching 7 bases. This CDR3 has 13 amino acids. The V and J ends lost 6 bases and 4 bases, in that order; junction bases with no gene match: 4. CDR1 is MNHNS, CDR2 SASEGT, per germline. The chain's CDR3 is CASSGQVADTQYF. CDR3 nucleotides: TGTGCCAGCAGCGGACAGGTAGCAGATACGCAGTATTTT.

In this sample, this clonotype turned up many times. The chain joins TRBV7-3 to TRBJ2-1, with 7 bases identical to TRBD1. This CDR3 contains 16 residues. CDR1 is SGHTA and CDR2 is FQGTGA in the germline V gene. Losses at the gene ends were 4 bases for V and 2 bases for J; bases not matched to a gene: 8. DNA for the CDR3: TGTGCCAGCAGCTCGAGGGCAGGGGGTGCCTACAATGAGCAGTTCTTC. Translation gives CASSSRAGGAYNEQFF.

This clonotype was detected ten times or more. The chain joins TRBV2 to TRBJ2-7, with TRBD2 matching 16 bases. Germline values: CDR1 SNHLY, CDR2 FYNNEI. The CDR3 has 15 amino acids. Trimming removed 7 bases from V and 5 bases from J; junction bases left unmatched: 5. CDR3 bases: TGTGCCAGCACACGGGGACTAGCGGGGGGGAACGAGCAGTACTTC. Translating gives CASTRGLAGGNEQYF.

This clonotype came up many times. The chain combines TRBV27 with TRBJ2-1; maybe TRBD2 (6 bases). V was pared by 6 bases and J by 3 bases, with 12 bases between. CDR1 and CDR2 from the germline V gene are MNHEY and SMNVEV (reference sequence). The CDR3 spans 14 residues. In DNA form, the CDR3 reads TGTGCCAGCAGCCCCTGGACTAACTACAATGAGCAGTTCTTC. Translated, it gives CASSPWTNYNEQFF.

This clonotype was recorded many times. This chain uses TRBV14 with TRBJ2-1, with TRBD2 matching 8 bases. V shed 2 bases, J shed 3 bases, and the junction held 6 bases outside the gene matches. The CDR3 is 16 amino acids. Germline CDR1 is SGHDN and CDR2 is FVKESK. In DNA, the CDR3 is TGTGCCAGCAGCCAATTAGCGGGGACCGTCTACAATGAGCAGTTCTTC. It codes for CASSQLAGTVYNEQFF. The full variable domain, rest sourced from reference TRBV14 and TRBJ2-1, is EAGVTQFPSHSVIEKGQTVTLRCDPISGHDNLYWYRRVMGKEIKFLLHFVKESKQDESGMPNNRFLAERTGGTYSTLKVQPAELEDSGVYFCASSQLAGTVYNEQFFGPGTRLTVL.

This clonotype appeared many times. This sequence joins TRBV12-3 or TRBV12-4 and TRBJ2-1; no clear D gene. There are 15 residues in the CDR3. V was trimmed by 5 bases and J by 0 bases, leaving 11 bases between them. CDR3 protein: CASSPPLSSYNEQFF. CDR3 nucleotide sequence: TGTGCCAGCAGTCCCCCTCTTTCCTCCTACAATGAGCAGTTCTTC.

A remark on this clonotype: Mismatch with germline at one junction end may stem from a read error. The V gene is TRBV6-1, the J gene TRBJ1-4; D not resolved. The CDR3 covers 14 residues. The germline CDR1 and CDR2 sequences are MNHNS and SASEGT. The CDR3 DNA sequence: TGTGCCAGCAGACAGCCTGCAACTAATCAAAAACTGTTTTTT. Translation: CASRQPATNQKLFF.

This clonotype was seen at least ten times. The CDR3 reads CASSLGFGKSGELFF. The CDR3, as DNA: TGTGCCAGCAGCTTGGGATTTGGGAAGTCCGGGGAGCTGTTTTTT. The chain carries TRBV7-2 and TRBJ2-2; the D is unclear. The germline CDR1 and CDR2 sequences are SGHTA and FQGNSA. Trimming took off 3 bases at V and 6 bases at J, with 14 bases between the two ends. The CDR3 loop spans 15 amino acids.

This clonotype was seen many times. The chain uses TRBV19 and TRBJ1-2; D is unclear. The CDR3 spans 15 residues. The V end was cut by 0 bases, the J end by 0 bases, with 8 bases between. Germline CDR1 and CDR2: LNHDA and SQIVND (reference sequence). The DNA of the CDR3 is TGTGCCAGTAGTATAGATCCGGATTCTAACTATGGCTACACCTTC. This gives the protein CASSIDPDSNYGYTF.

Ten or more counts support this clonotype. The chain joins TRBV5-6 to TRBJ1-1, with D tentatively TRBD1 (5 bases). The CDR3 totals 15 residues. The V and J ends lost 2 bases and 4 bases respectively, with 15 bases between them. Germline CDR1 is SGHDT and CDR2 is YYEEEE. CDR3 sequence: CASSFFQGIGTEAFF. CDR3 bases: TGTGCCAGCAGCTTTTTTCAGGGTATCGGCACTGAAGCTTTCTTT.

This clonotype has ten or more counts. The V call is TRBV12-3 or TRBV12-4, the J call TRBJ2-7, with TRBD1 matching over 10 bases. The CDR3 is 15 residues long. Trimming at V came to 1 base and at J to 2 bases, leaving 2 bases not matched to a gene. The CDR3 region has the DNA TGTGCCAGCAGTTTAGGGACAGGGGGAACCTACGAGCAGTACTTC. This sequence encodes CASSLGTGGTYEQYF.

This clonotype was seen many times. The V gene is TRBV11-2, the J gene TRBJ2-6, with 9 bases aligning to TRBD1. The germline V gene encodes CDR1 SGHAT and CDR2 FQNNGV. With 4 bases clipped from V and 4 bases from J, the junction kept 23 bases outside the gene matches. The CDR3 extends over 22 amino acids. The CDR3 loop reads CASSSYRGPKVPRRAGANVLTF. DNA for the CDR3: TGTGCCAGCAGCTCATACAGGGGGCCTAAGGTCCCTCGTAGAGCCGGGGCCAACGTCCTGACTTTC.

This clonotype was picked up many times. The chain has TRBV7-2 and TRBJ2-3; 11 nucleotides match TRBD2. Germline-derived CDR1 and CDR2 are SGHTA and FQGNSA. Unmatched junction bases numbered 13, after V lost 4 bases and J lost 4 bases. The CDR3 is 18 residues long. The CDR3, as DNA: TGTGCCAGCAGCTCATCCCCTAAACTAGCGGGGGTCCCAGATACGCAGTATTTT. Translating it yields CASSSSPKLAGVPDTQYF.

This clonotype was seen ten or more times. The chain has TRBV10-2 and TRBJ1-1, with 8 bases identical to TRBD1. Germline V gene data show CDR1 as WSHSY and CDR2 as SAAADI. Trimming took 6 bases from V and 1 from J; bases not matched to a gene: 4. CDR3 length: 14 amino acids. For the CDR3, the DNA is TGCGCCAGCAGGACCGGGACAGGGAACACTGAAGCTTTCTTT. Amino acids: CASRTGTGNTEAFF.

This clonotype was recorded many times. This chain connects TRBV2 to TRBJ2-5; 9 nucleotides match TRBD1. With V trimmed by 8 bases and J by 5 bases, 9 bases remained unmatched. The CDR3 loop spans 14 amino acids. The germline V gene encodes CDR1 SNHLY and CDR2 FYNNEI. CDR3: CASFRDRASETQYF. As DNA, the CDR3 is TGTGCCAGCTTCCGGGACAGGGCTTCCGAGACCCAGTACTTC.